This paragraph reports one TCR beta chain. The data were obtained in a study of T cell changes during pregnancy in multiple sclerosis. Assay: immunoSEQ multiplex PCR; the TCRdb copy retains only in-frame clones and omits some. The table has roughly 69,000 clones, approximately 91% seen once. Trimming removed 5 bases from V and 2 bases from J, with 8 bases in between. Germline assignment: CDR1 SGHAT and CDR2 FQDESV (reference sequence). The CDR3 has 13 residues. The chain combines TRBV11-1 with TRBJ2-3; no reliable D call. The receptor's source is a female donor with multiple sclerosis, enrolled in a pregnancy study. The input for sequencing was peripheral blood, taken in the third trimester of pregnancy. The CDR3, as DNA: TGTGCCAGCAGCCCGCGGATCACAGATACGCAGTATTTT. Residues: CASSPRITDTQYF.